One TCR beta chain is described in this entry. Its antigen is currently unknown. The data were taken from a study of cytomegalovirus exposure and HLA in healthy donors. A multiplex PCR was run with 60 Vbeta primers and 13 Jbeta primers. Libraries were prepared by immunoSEQ multiplex PCR; TCRdb keeps only in-frame clonotypes and omits some of them. In the table there are some 150,000 clones, approximately 81% of which are singletons. Study results and limitations: Immune exposure was documented only through CMV serostatus. The majority of CMV-associated TCR beta chains were reported as apparently HLA-restricted in a later analysis.

V dropped 6 bases and J dropped 8; count of bases not matched to a gene: 9. The CDR3 has 13 amino acids. The germline V gene has CDR1 SNHLY and CDR2 FYNNEI. The sequenced sample was PBMCs. This sequence was found in a boy aged 2 to 10 in good health and CMV-seronegative. The chain links TRBV2 to TRBJ1-2; 7 bases are a match to TRBD1. The CDR3 coding sequence is TGTGCCAGCAGCCGGGACAGTACGAGGGGCTACACCTTC. This codes for CASSRDSTRGYTF.